A single sample is the source of the 9 T cell receptor beta chains below, sequenced in a study of beta chain features in type 1 diabetes. Whole-study results and caveats: Shortening of TCRB CDR3s, moderate but significant, appeared in all four CD4+ subsets of Type 1 diabetes patients.

What was sequenced were expressed TCRB transcripts, since all of the isolated RNA had been reverse transcribed. Sequencing used immunoSEQ multiplex PCR; TCRdb keeps in-frame clones, though not all of them. The table records around 45,000 clones, approximately 43% of them present only once. The antigens these receptors bind are not known. Sequences were obtained from stem cell memory CD4+ T cells from blood. These receptors all stem from a man in his thirties or forties with type 1 diabetes.

This clone was observed a handful of times. The gene calls are TRBV7-9 and TRBJ2-7; 7 bases fit TRBD1. CDR3 size: 16 residues. Germline V gives CDR1 SEHNR, CDR2 FQNEAQ (reference sequence). The ends lost 6 bases at V and 0 bases at J; junction bases unmatched: 11. The CDR3 loop is CASRTGSRGSSYEQYF. In DNA, the CDR3 is TGTGCCAGCAGGACAGGGTCCCGAGGCAGCTCCTACGAGCAGTACTTC.

This clone was seen a few times. V is TRBV7-9 and J is TRBJ1-2, with D unresolved. Trimming took off 0 bases at V and 3 bases at J, with 11 bases between the two ends. CDR1 and CDR2 (germline): SEHNR, FQNEAQ (reference sequence). The CDR3 consists of 15 residues. In DNA, the CDR3 is TGTGCCAGCAGCTTAGCCGGCAGGTCCTACTATGGCTACACCTTC. Translation: CASSLAGRSYYGYTF.

This chain connects TRBV7-6 to TRBJ2-6; no definite D call. The CDR3 spans 15 residues. Germline CDR1 SGHVS, CDR2 FNYEAQ. Trimming removed 3 bases from V and 0 bases from J, with 6 bases in between. The CDR3 loop is CASSLVLSGANVLTF. DNA for the CDR3: TGTGCCAGCAGCTTGGTACTCTCTGGGGCCAACGTCCTGACTTTC.

This chain joins TRBV4-2 and TRBJ2-5, with D possibly TRBD1 on 5 matching bases. The CDR3 runs 13 residues. CDR1 LGHNA and CDR2 YNFKEQ come from the germline V gene. Trimming took off 1 base at V and 5 bases at J, with 8 bases between the two ends. CDR3 bases: TGTGCCAGCAGCCAAGCCCCAGGGGAGACCCAGTACTTC. Protein product: CASSQAPGETQYF.

The CDR3 is CAIGGSPDTQYF. The CDR3 region has the DNA TGTGCCATCGGCGGGAGCCCAGATACGCAGTATTTT. The chain recombines TRBV10-3 with TRBJ2-3; TRBD2 aligns across 7 bases. CDR1 and CDR2 (germline): ENHRY, SYGVKD. With 8 bases clipped from V and 4 bases from J, the junction kept 3 bases outside the gene matches. The CDR3 sequence is 12 residues long.

The chain carries TRBV9 and TRBJ2-2, with D possibly being TRBD2 (5 bases). Germline V lookup: CDR1 SGDLS, CDR2 YYNGEE. V shed 5 bases and J shed 2 bases, with 10 bases lying between them. This CDR3 has 14 residues. The CDR3, as DNA: TGTGCCAGCAGGCGAGCGGTTAACACCGGGGAGCTGTTTTTT. As protein: CASRRAVNTGELFF.

The rearrangement joins TRBV30 to TRBJ2-7; D might be TRBD2 (6 bases). The ends were cut back, 4 bases at V and 3 bases at J, with 10 bases in the middle. Germline V lookup: CDR1 GTSNPN, CDR2 SVGIG (reference sequence). The CDR3 covers 12 residues. The CDR3 here is CAWTDGGYEQYF. The CDR3, as DNA: TGTGCCTGGACTGACGGGGGCTACGAGCAGTACTTC. Combining the CDR3 with reference TRBV30 and TRBJ2-7 gives the whole variable domain SQTIHQWPATLVQPVGSPLSLECTVEGTSNPNLYWYRQAAGRGLQLLFYSVGIGQISSEVPQNLSASRPQDRQFILSSKKLLLSDSGFYLCAWTDGGYEQYFGPGTRLTVT.

This rearrangement joins TRBV4-1 to TRBJ2-4; tentatively, D is TRBD2 (5 bases). CDR1 and CDR2 (germline): MGHRA, YSYEKL. The CDR3 covers 15 residues. Between the trimmed V and J ends, which lost 0 bases and 6 bases, there was a span of 12 bases. CDR3 residues: CASSQDWSGRNIQYF. Here the CDR3 DNA reads TGCGCCAGCAGCCAAGACTGGAGCGGAAGAAACATTCAGTACTTC.

The chain links TRBV11-2 to TRBJ2-1; D is perhaps TRBD2 (5 bases). The CDR3 totals 15 residues. Germline-derived CDR1 and CDR2 are SGHAT and FQNNGV. Trimming took off 5 bases at V and 1 base at J, with 12 bases between the two ends. The CDR3 bases are TGTGCCAGCAGCCCCCGGGGAAGTTCCTACAATGAGCAGTTCTTC. This codes for CASSPRGSSYNEQFF.